The clone carrying this T cell receptor (beta chain) was seen many times. Its antigen is undetermined. The sample belongs to a study of T cell repertoires in cytomegalovirus infection. Study in general: The authors used CMV epitopes that were HLA-C-restricted (recently identified) and HLA-B-restricted (well studied). Indications of both CMV infection and matching HLA type were provided by public TCR beta signatures. Study observations and caveats: People with CMV and the relevant HLA were identified by cumulative public TCR beta family frequency. In two of eight donors, the top clonotype was HLA-C-restricted CMV-specific.

The ends lost 1 base at V and 6 bases at J; junction bases unmatched: 4. Germline values: CDR1 SGHTA, CDR2 FQGNSA. The length of the CDR3 is 14 residues. TCRdb itself ran the reads through MiXCR, one entry per CDR3 protein. Of 450,000 to 650,000 distinct CDR3 sequences detected, roughly 42% appear once; the ten largest clones hold roughly 50%. V is TRBV7-2 and J is TRBJ2-5, with 8 nucleotides matching TRBD2. This sample comprised cultured PBMCs, obtained from culture after CMV antigen stimulation. This receptor was identified in a human donor in good health (CMV status not recorded). Some clones in this sample may be carry-over from other donors' samples. The CDR3 DNA follows: TGTGCCAGCAGCTTAGACGGGAGGGGACAGACCCAGTACTTC. Amino acids: CASSLDGRGQTQYF.